The entry that follows covers one T cell receptor (beta chain) sequence. The protocol was immunoSEQ multiplex PCR, while the TCRdb copy is restricted to in-frame clones and leaves out a portion. The sample lists tens of thousands of clones; about 89% were seen once. These data are taken from a study of OX40 agonist ivuxolimab in advanced cancers. Study-wide context: Patients took ivuxolimab, an agonistic anti-OX40 (CD134) antibody. Of mixed ages from about 23 to 79 and averaging approximately 60 years, the group was over 80% male. The eligibility criteria allowed prior anti-PD-1, anti-PD-L1 or anti-CTLA-4 therapy, and around 40% had some.

The input for sequencing was CD4+ or CD8+ T cells sorted from blood, taken in a trial of the OX40 agonist ivuxolimab. This clonotype was sampled from an adult with an advanced solid tumor such as melanoma, head and neck, liver or kidney cancer.

The CDR3 DNA sequence: TGCGCCAGCAGCTTCGTGGGGCCGGAAGAGACCCAGTACTTC. This translates into CASSFVGPEETQYF. This sequence joins TRBV5-1 and TRBJ2-5, with D tentatively TRBD1 (5 bases). The germline CDR1 and CDR2 sequences are SGHRS and YFSETQ. CDR3 length: 14 amino acids. With 2 bases removed from V and 3 bases from J, the gap between germline ends came to 11 bases.